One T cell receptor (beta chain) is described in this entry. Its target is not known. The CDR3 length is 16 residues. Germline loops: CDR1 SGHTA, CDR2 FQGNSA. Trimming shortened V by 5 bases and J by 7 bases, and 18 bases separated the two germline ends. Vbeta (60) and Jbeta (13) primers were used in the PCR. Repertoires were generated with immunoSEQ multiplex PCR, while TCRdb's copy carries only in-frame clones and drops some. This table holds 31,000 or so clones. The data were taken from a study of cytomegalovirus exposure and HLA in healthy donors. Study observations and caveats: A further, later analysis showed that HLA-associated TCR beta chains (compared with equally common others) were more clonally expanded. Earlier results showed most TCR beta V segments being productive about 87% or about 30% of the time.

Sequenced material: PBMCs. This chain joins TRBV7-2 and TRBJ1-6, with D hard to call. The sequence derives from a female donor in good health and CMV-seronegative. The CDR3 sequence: CASSQRTGSANSPLHF. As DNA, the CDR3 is TGTGCCAGCAGCCAACGAACCGGGTCAGCAAATTCACCCCTCCACTTT.